The 14 T cell receptor beta chains listed next were all sequenced from one sample in a study of cytomegalovirus exposure and HLA in healthy donors. PCR primers comprised 60 Vbeta and 13 Jbeta primers. This table comes from immunoSEQ multiplex PCR, and its TCRdb copy is limited to in-frame clones, with some not included. The data hold 95,000 to 120,000 clones, with about 79% observed a single time. What was sequenced was PBMCs. The receptors were sampled from a woman aged 18-35 years in good health and CMV-seronegative.

The chain is built from TRBV5-1 and TRBJ1-2; perhaps TRBD1 as D (5 bases). Germline-derived CDR1 and CDR2 are SGHRS and YFSETQ. The CDR3 is made up of 14 amino acids. Trimming cost V 4 bases and J 6 bases, with 16 bases left between them. CDR3 nucleotides: TGCGCCAGCAGCGGCGGGACTCTAGGGAATGGCTACACCTTC. Translated: CASSGGTLGNGYTF.

The chain combines TRBV5-4 with TRBJ2-5; 7 nucleotides match TRBD2. Germline CDR1 is SGHNT and CDR2 is YYREEE (reference sequence). The trim removed 4 bases at V and 3 bases at J, leaving 6 bases unmatched. CDR3 length: 14 residues. The CDR3, as DNA: TGTGCCAGCAGCCCCGGGGGGAATAAAGAGACCCAGTACTTC. It codes for CASSPGGNKETQYF.

This clone was observed once. CDR3 bases: TGTGCCAGCCTATTGGTGGCGGAAAGCTATGGCTACACCTTC. Translated: CASLLVAESYGYTF. The rearrangement joins TRBV6-1 to TRBJ1-2; D remains ambiguous. CDR1 and CDR2 (germline): MNHNS, SASEGT. CDR3 length: 14 amino acids. The ends were cut back, 8 bases at V and 4 bases at J, with 17 bases in the middle.

The chain is built from TRBV9 and TRBJ1-1, with D possibly TRBD1 on 5 matching bases. This CDR3 has 14 residues. Trimming removed 4 bases from V and 8 bases from J, with 18 bases in between. Germline CDR1 reads SGDLS; CDR2 reads YYNGEE. The CDR3 here is CASSPPPARAEAFF. The CDR3 nucleotides are TGTGCCAGCAGCCCCCCGCCGGCCAGGGCGGAAGCTTTCTTT.

This clone was seen a few times. V is TRBV7-9 and J is TRBJ1-1; D ambiguous. Trimming removed 5 bases at V and 5 bases at J, with 15 bases between. Germline-derived CDR1 and CDR2 are SEHNR and FQNEAQ (reference sequence). The CDR3 covers 14 residues. The CDR3 sequence is CASSITSVVTEAFF. The CDR3, as DNA: TGTGCCAGCAGCATAACGTCGGTAGTTACTGAAGCTTTCTTT.

The V and J genes are TRBV5-6 and TRBJ1-1, with D hard to call. V was pared by 2 bases and J by 4 bases, with 9 bases between. Germline CDR1 reads SGHDT; CDR2 reads YYEEEE. This CDR3 comprises 13 residues. Here the CDR3 DNA reads TGTGCCAGCAGCTTTTTCCCGAGCACTGAAGCTTTCTTT. Protein sequence: CASSFFPSTEAFF.

This chain links TRBV19 with TRBJ2-7; 10 nucleotides agree with TRBD2. Germline V gene sequence: CDR1 LNHDA, CDR2 SQIVND (reference sequence). V dropped 4 bases and J dropped 6; count of bases not matched to a gene: 3. The CDR3 extends over 13 amino acids. CDR3: CASSRPSGSEQYF. CDR3 nucleotide sequence: TGTGCCAGTAGTAGACCTAGCGGGAGCGAGCAGTACTTC.

This clone was seen just once. The chain employs TRBV28 and TRBJ1-2; D gene ambiguous. The V end lost 3 bases, the J end lost 8 bases, and 19 bases lay between the germline ends. There are 15 residues in the CDR3. CDR1 and CDR2 from the germline V gene are MDHEN and SYDVKM. The CDR3 is CASSLPLVRREGYTF. CDR3 coding DNA: TGTGCCAGCAGTTTGCCCCTCGTGAGGAGGGAAGGCTACACCTTC.

J is TRBJ2-1 and V is TRBV4-2; the match to TRBD2 covers 11 bases. Germline-derived CDR1 and CDR2 are LGHNA and YNFKEQ. V lost 2 bases and J lost 0; bases outside the gene matches: 6. CDR3 length: 18 residues. This CDR3 is CASSQLAGGSSSYNEQFF. As DNA, the CDR3 is TGTGCCAGCAGCCAACTAGCGGGGGGCTCAAGCTCCTACAATGAGCAGTTCTTC.

The V call is TRBV9, the J call TRBJ2-5; possibly TRBD1 for D (5 bases). Trimming left V 0 bases short and J 1 base short, with 16 bases between. From germline, CDR1 is SGDLS and CDR2 YYNGEE. The CDR3 loop spans 17 amino acids. CDR3: CASSVASEAGPQETQYF. The CDR3 DNA is TGTGCCAGCAGCGTAGCGTCTGAGGCAGGGCCCCAAGAGACCCAGTACTTC. Combining the CDR3 with reference TRBV9 and TRBJ2-5 gives the whole variable domain DSGVTQTPKHLITATGQRVTLRCSPRSGDLSVYWYQQSLDQGLQFLIQYYNGEERAKGNILERFSAQQFPDLHSELNLSSLELGDSALYFCASSVASEAGPQETQYFGPGTRLLVL.

V is TRBV4-2 and J is TRBJ1-1; 10 bases are shared with TRBD1. Per the germline V gene, CDR1 is LGHNA and CDR2 is YNFKEQ. The CDR3 length is 16 residues. With V trimmed by 2 bases and J by 7 bases, 10 bases remained unmatched. This CDR3 reads CASSQRTGGDPYEAFF. The CDR3 region has the DNA TGTGCCAGCAGCCAAAGGACAGGGGGGGACCCCTATGAAGCTTTCTTT.

The genes are TRBV5-1 and TRBJ2-7; 7 bases map to TRBD2. The V and J ends lost 5 bases and 0 bases, in that order; junction bases with no gene match: 8. The CDR3 has 15 residues. Germline V gene sequence: CDR1 SGHRS, CDR2 YFSETQ. CDR3 amino acids: CASSSSGVSSYEQYF. In DNA, the CDR3 is TGCGCCAGCAGTTCCAGCGGGGTAAGCTCCTACGAGCAGTACTTC.

The CDR3 DNA sequence: TGTGCCAGCAGGAGAAAGCTTCCCACTGAAGCTTTCTTT. Protein sequence: CASRRKLPTEAFF. The chain has TRBV2 and TRBJ1-1; D gene ambiguous. V was cut by 6 bases and J by 4 bases, with 12 bases left in between. CDR1 is SNHLY, CDR2 FYNNEI, per germline. This CDR3 has 13 residues.

V usage is TRBV29-1 and J usage is TRBJ1-2; tentative D call: TRBD1 (5 bases). CDR1 and CDR2 (germline): SQVTM, ANQGSEA. Trimming removed 7 bases at V and 7 bases at J, with 16 bases between. The CDR3 sequence is 12 residues long. CDR3 in amino acids: CSAHGVGPGYTF. Written as DNA, the CDR3 is TGCAGCGCCCATGGTGTGGGGCCTGGCTACACCTTC.